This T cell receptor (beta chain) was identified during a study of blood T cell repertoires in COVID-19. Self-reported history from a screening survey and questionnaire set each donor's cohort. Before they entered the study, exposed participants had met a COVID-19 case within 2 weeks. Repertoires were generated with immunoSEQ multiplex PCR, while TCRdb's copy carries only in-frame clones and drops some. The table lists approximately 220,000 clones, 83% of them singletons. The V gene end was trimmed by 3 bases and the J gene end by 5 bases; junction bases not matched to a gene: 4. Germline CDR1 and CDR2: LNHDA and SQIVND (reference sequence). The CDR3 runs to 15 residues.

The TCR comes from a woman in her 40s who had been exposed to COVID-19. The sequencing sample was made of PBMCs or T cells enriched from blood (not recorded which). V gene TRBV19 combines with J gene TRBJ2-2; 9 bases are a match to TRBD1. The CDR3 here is CASSMTGGRTGELFF. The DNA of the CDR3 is TGTGCCAGTAGTATGACAGGGGGGCGAACCGGGGAGCTGTTTTTT. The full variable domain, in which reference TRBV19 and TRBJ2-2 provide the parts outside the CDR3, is DGGITQSPKYLFRKEGQNVTLSCEQNLNHDAMYWYRQDPGQGLRLIYYSQIVNDFQKGDIAEGYSVSREKKESFPLTVTSAQKNPTAFYLCASSMTGGRTGELFFGEGSRLTVL.